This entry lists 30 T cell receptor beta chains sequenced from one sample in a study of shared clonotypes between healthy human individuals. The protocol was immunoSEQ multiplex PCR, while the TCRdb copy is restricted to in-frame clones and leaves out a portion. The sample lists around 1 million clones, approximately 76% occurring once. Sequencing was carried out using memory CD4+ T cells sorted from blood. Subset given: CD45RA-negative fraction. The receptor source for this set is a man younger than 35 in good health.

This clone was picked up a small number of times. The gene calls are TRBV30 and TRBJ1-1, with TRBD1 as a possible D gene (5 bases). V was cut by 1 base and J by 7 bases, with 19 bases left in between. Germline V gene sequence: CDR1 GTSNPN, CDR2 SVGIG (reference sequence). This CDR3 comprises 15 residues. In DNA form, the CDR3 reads TGTGCCTGGAGTGGGGACGCAGGGAAAAAAGGTGAAGCTTTCTTT. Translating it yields CAWSGDAGKKGEAFF. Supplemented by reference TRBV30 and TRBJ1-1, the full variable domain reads SQTIHQWPATLVQPVGSPLSLECTVEGTSNPNLYWYRQAAGRGLQLLFYSVGIGQISSEVPQNLSASRPQDRQFILSSKKLLLSDSGFYLCAWSGDAGKKGEAFFGQGTRLTVV.

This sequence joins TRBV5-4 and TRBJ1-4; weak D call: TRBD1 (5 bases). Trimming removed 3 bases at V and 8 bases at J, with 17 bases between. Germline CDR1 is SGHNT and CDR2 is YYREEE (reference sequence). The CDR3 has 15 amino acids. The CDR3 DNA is TGTGCCAGCAGCTCGCTGGGGGGGGTAGGCGAAAAACTGTTTTTT. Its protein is CASSSLGGVGEKLFF.

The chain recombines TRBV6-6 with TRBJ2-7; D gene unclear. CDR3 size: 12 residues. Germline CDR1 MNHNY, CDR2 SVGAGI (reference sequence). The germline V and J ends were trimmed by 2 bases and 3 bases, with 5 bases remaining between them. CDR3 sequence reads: CASSYEYYEQYF. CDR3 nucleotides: TGTGCCAGCAGTTACGAATACTACGAGCAGTACTTC.

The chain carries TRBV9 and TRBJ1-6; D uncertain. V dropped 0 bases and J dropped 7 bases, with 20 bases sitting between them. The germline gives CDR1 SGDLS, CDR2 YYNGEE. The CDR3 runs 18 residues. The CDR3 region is CASSVEYSRESENSPLHF. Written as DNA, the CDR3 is TGTGCCAGCAGCGTAGAATATTCCCGGGAGTCGGAAAATTCACCCCTCCACTTT. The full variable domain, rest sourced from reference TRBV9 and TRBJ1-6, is DSGVTQTPKHLITATGQRVTLRCSPRSGDLSVYWYQQSLDQGLQFLIQYYNGEERAKGNILERFSAQQFPDLHSELNLSSLELGDSALYFCASSVEYSRESENSPLHFGNGTRLTVT.

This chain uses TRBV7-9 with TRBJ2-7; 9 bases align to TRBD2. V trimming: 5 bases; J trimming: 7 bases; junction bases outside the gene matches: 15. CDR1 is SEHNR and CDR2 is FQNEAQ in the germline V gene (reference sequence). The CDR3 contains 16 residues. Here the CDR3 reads CASSPSGSGGPGEQYF. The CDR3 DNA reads TGTGCCAGCAGCCCCTCGGGTAGCGGGGGCCCAGGGGAGCAGTACTTC. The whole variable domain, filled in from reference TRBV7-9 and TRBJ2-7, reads DTGVSQNPRHKITKRGQNVTFRCDPISEHNRLYWYRQTLGQGPEFLTYFQNEAQLEKSRLLSDRFSAERPKGSFSTLEIQRTEQGDSAMYLCASSPSGSGGPGEQYFGPGTRLTVT.

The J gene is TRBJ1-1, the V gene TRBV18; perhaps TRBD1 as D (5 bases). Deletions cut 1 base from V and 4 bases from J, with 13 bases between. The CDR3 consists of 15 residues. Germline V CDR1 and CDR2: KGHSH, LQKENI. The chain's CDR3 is CASSPQGIVATEAFF. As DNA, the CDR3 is TGTGCCAGCTCACCACAGGGGATCGTGGCCACTGAAGCTTTCTTT.

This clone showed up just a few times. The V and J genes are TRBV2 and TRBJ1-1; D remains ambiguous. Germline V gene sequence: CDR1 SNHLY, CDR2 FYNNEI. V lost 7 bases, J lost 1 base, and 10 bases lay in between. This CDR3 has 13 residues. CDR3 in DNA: TGTGCCAGCACCCAGGTACAGAACACTGAAGCTTTCTTT. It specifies CASTQVQNTEAFF.

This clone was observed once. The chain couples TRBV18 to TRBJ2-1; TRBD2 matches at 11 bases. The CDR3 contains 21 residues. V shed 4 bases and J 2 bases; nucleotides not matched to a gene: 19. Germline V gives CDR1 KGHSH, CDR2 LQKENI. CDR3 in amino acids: CASSRSGTSGVSVSTYNEQFF. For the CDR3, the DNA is TGTGCCAGCTCACGCTCCGGGACTAGCGGAGTAAGTGTGTCCACCTACAATGAGCAGTTCTTC.

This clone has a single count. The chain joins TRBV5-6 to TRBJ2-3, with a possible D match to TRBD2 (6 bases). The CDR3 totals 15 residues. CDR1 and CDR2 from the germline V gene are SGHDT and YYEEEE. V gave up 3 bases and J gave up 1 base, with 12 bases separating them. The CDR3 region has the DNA TGTGCCAGCAGCTCCCTCACGGGAGGCACAGATACGCAGTATTTT. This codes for CASSSLTGGTDTQYF.

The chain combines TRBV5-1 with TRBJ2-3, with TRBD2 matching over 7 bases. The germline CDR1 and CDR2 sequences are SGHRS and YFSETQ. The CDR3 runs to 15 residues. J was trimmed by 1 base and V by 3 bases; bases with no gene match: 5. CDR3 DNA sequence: TGCGCCAGCAGCTCGACTAGCCTTGGCACAGATACGCAGTATTTT. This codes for CASSSTSLGTDTQYF.

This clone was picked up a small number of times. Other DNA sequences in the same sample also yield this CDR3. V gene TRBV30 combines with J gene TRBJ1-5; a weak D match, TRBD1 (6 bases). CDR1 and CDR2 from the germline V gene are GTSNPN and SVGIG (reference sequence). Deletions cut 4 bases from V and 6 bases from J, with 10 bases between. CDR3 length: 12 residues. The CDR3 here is CAWNRDGQPQHF. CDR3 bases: TGTGCCTGGAACAGGGATGGTCAGCCCCAGCATTTT.

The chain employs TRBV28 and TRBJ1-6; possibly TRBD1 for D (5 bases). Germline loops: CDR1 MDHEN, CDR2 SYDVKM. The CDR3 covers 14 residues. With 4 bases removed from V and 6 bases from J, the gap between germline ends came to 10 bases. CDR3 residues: CASSSGPINSPLHF. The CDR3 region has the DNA TGTGCCAGCAGTTCGGGGCCCATTAATTCACCCCTCCACTTT.

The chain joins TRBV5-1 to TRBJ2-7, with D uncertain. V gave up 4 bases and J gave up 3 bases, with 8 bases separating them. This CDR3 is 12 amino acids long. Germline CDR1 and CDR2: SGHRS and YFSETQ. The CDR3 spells CASSPTGYEQYF. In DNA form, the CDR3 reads TGCGCCAGCAGCCCTACGGGCTACGAGCAGTACTTC.

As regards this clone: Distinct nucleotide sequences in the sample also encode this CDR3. This CDR3 reads CASSYSGPSTDTQYF. The CDR3 bases are TGTGCCAGCAGTTACTCGGGACCCAGCACAGATACGCAGTATTTT. The chain is built from TRBV6-5 and TRBJ2-3; the D call may be TRBD1 or TRBD2 (5 bases each). This CDR3 contains 15 residues. V lost 0 bases, J lost 0 bases, and 7 bases lay in between. Germline CDR1 is MNHEY and CDR2 is SVGAGI.

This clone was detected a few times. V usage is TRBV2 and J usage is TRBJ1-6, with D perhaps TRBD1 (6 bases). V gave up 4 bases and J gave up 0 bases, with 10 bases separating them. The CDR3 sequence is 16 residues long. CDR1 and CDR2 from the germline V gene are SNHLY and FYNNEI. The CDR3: CASSGGQGSYNSPLHF. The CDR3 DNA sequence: TGTGCCAGCAGTGGGGGGCAGGGCTCCTATAATTCACCCCTCCACTTT. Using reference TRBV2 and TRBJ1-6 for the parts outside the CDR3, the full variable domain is EPEVTQTPSHQVTQMGQEVILRCVPISNHLYFYWYRQILGQKVEFLVSFYNNEISEKSEIFDDQFSVERPDGSNFTLKIRSTKLEDSAMYFCASSGGQGSYNSPLHFGNGTRLTVT.

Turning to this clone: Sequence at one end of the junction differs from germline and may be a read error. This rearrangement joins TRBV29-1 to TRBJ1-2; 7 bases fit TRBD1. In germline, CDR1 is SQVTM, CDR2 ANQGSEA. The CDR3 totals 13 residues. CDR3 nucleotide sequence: TGCAGCGTTGAAGATGGCATGGGGGGACAGCTGCACTTC. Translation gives CSVEDGMGGQLHF.

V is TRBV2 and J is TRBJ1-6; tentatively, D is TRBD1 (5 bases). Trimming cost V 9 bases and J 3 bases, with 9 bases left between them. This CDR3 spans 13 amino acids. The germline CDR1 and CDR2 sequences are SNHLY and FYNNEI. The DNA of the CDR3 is TGTGCCAGTGGGGGATTCTATAATTCACCCCTCCACTTT. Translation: CASGGFYNSPLHF.

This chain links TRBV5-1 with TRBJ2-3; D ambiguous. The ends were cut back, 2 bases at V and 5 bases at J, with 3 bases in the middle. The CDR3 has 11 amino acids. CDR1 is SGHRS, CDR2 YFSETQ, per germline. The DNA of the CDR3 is TGCGCCAGCAGCTTTCAAGATACGCAGTATTTT. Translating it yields CASSFQDTQYF.

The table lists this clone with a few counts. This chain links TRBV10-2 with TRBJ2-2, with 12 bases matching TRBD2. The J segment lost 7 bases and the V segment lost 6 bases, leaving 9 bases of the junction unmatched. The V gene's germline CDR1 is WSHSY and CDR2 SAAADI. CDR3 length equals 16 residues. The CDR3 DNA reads TGCGCCAGCAGGTCTAGCGGGAGGGCTCATGGCGGGGAGCTGTTTTTT. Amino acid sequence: CASRSSGRAHGGELFF.

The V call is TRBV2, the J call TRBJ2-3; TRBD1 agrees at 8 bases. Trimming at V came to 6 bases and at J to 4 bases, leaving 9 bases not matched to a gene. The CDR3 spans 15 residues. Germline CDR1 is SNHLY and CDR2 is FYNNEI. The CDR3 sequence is CASSPTGAGADTQYF. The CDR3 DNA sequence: TGTGCCAGCAGCCCGACAGGGGCCGGGGCAGATACGCAGTATTTT.

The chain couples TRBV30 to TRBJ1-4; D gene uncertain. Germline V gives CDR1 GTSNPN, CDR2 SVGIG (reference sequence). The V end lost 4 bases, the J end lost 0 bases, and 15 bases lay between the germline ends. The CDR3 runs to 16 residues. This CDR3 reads CAWTPGYSSTNEKLFF. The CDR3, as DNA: TGTGCCTGGACCCCCGGGTACAGTTCAACTAATGAAAAACTGTTTTTT.

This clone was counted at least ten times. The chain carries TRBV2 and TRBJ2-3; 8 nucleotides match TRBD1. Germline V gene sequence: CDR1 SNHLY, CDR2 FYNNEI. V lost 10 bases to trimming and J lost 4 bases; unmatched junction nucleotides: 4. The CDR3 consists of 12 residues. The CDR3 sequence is CAIGQGADTQYF. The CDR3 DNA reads TGTGCCATCGGACAGGGAGCAGATACGCAGTATTTT.

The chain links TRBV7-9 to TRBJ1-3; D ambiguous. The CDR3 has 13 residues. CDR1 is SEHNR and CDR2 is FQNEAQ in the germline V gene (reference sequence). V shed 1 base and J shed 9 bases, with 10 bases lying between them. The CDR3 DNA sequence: TGTGCCAGCAGCTTAGTGGAAGGAGGCACCATATATTTT. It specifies CASSLVEGGTIYF.

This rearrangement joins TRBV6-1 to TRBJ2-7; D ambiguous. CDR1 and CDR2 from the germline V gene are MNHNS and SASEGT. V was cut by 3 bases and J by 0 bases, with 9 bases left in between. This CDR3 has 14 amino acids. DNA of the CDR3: TGTGCCAGCAGTGATAGGGCCCTCTCCTACGAGCAGTACTTC. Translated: CASSDRALSYEQYF.

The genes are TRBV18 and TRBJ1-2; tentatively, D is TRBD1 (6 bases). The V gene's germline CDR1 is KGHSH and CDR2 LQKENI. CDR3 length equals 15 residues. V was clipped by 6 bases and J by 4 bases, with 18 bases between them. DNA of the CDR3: TGTGCCAGCTCGCCCCCTGGGACATTTCCCTATGGCTACACCTTC. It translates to CASSPPGTFPYGYTF.

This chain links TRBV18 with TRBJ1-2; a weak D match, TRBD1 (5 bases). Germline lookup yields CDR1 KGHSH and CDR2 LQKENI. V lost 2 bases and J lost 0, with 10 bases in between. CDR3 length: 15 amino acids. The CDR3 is CASSPSGGPNYGYTF. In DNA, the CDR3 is TGTGCCAGCTCACCAAGCGGGGGACCTAACTATGGCTACACCTTC.

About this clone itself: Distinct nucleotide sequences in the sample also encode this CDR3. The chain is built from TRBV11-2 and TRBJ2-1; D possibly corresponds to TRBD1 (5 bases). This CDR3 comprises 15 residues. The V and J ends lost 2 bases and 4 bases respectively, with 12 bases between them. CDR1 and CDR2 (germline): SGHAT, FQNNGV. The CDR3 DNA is TGTGCCAGCAGCTTACTAAGGGGCACGTACAATGAGCAGTTCTTC. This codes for CASSLLRGTYNEQFF.

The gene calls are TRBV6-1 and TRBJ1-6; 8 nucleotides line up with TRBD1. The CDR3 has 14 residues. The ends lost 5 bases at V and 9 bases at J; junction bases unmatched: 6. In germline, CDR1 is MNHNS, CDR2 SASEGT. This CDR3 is CASSSTGVGSPLHF. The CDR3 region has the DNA TGTGCCAGCAGTTCGACAGGGGTCGGTTCACCCCTCCACTTT.

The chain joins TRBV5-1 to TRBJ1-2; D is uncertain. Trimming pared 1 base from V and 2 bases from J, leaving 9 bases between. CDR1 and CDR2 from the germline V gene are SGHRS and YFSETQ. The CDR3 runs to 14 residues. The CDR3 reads CASSLQTTNYGYTF. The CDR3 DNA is TGCGCCAGCAGCTTGCAGACAACGAACTATGGCTACACCTTC.

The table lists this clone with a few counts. The CDR3 DNA is TGTGCCAGCAGCTTATTCGGCGTAGGTGGAGCTTTCTTT. Amino acid sequence: CASSLFGVGGAFF. The chain has TRBV11-2 and TRBJ1-1; D not resolved. Deletions cut 2 bases from V and 10 bases from J, with 14 bases between. Germline values: CDR1 SGHAT, CDR2 FQNNGV. The CDR3 runs to 13 residues.